Listed here is a single TCR beta chain. The CDR3 extends over 14 amino acids. Deletions cut 4 bases from V and 0 bases from J, with 6 bases between. Germline V gene lookup returns CDR1 SEHNR and CDR2 FQNEAQ (reference sequence). Produced via immunoSEQ multiplex PCR; TCRdb's table is partial and in-frame only. The sample includes tens of thousands of clones, nearly 90% of them seen just once. This sample is part of a study of OX40 agonist ivuxolimab in advanced cancers. Overall study context: Those treated in dose escalation had hepatocellular carcinoma, melanoma, renal cell cancer or head and neck cancer.

The clonotype comes from an adult with an advanced solid tumor such as melanoma, head and neck, liver or kidney cancer. The sequencing here drew on CD4+ or CD8+ T cells sorted from blood, taken in a trial of the OX40 agonist ivuxolimab. The chain joins TRBV7-9 to TRBJ1-4, with D hard to call. The CDR3 DNA sequence: TGTGCCAGCAGCTCGGGGTCAACTAATGAAAAACTGTTTTTT. This translates into CASSSGSTNEKLFF.